This TCR beta chain comes out of a study of blood T cell repertoires in COVID-19. Whole-study context: The United States, Italy and Spain provided the acute and convalescent COVID-19 samples. Sources were T cells, B-cell-depleted T cells, or PBMCs; the material itself was cDNA or gDNA.

The V gene end was trimmed by 6 bases and the J gene end by 1 base; junction bases not matched to a gene: 8. CDR3 size: 16 residues. The germline CDR1 and CDR2 sequences are ENHRY and SYGVKD. Original processing notes: Estimates of nucleated cell counts were drawn from the amplification of reference gene primers. The table came from immunoSEQ multiplex PCR; TCRdb's copy has only in-frame clones and leaves some out. V and J calls and clone size follow that table, whereas D and trimming were derived from the DNA. This table has about 280,000 clones, approximately 91% appearing once. The chain couples TRBV10-3 to TRBJ2-2; TRBD1 matches 7 bases. The clonotype was recovered from a man aged 45-60 years with acute or convalescent COVID-19. Sequencing was carried out using peripheral blood. The CDR3 bases are TGTGCCATCAGACTGGGACAGACCAGGAACACCGGGGAGCTGTTTTTT. Its translation: CAIRLGQTRNTGELFF.